Listed here is a single TCR beta chain. V was clipped by 3 bases and J by 0 bases, with 6 bases between them. The CDR3 consists of 14 residues. Looked up from germline, CDR1 is KGHSH and CDR2 is LQKENI. The source of the sample is a study of blood T cell repertoires in COVID-19. Profiled with immunoSEQ multiplex PCR; TCRdb holds only in-frame clones, not every one. Of more than 100,000 clones detected, roughly 85% appear once; the ten largest clones hold 9.5% to 13%. Specimen: peripheral blood. The chain recombines TRBV18 with TRBJ1-5; D call uncertain. This TCR derives from a man aged 80 or over with acute or convalescent COVID-19. In nucleotides, the CDR3 is TGTGCCAGCTCACCTTCAAATAGCAATCAGCCCCAGCATTTT. This translates into CASSPSNSNQPQHF.